The clone carrying this T cell receptor (beta chain) was observed a few times. Donors were administered nivolumab, ipilimumab, aspirin and low-dose cyclophosphamide, together with low-dose radiotherapy. Patients deemed eligible presented with advanced solid tumors lacking tumor-infiltrating lymphocytes. This sample is drawn from a study of low-dose radiotherapy and immunotherapy resistance in tumors. cDNA synthesis used a TRAV/TRBV-specific primer set for both chains. For amplifying TCRs, the PCR ran for 15 to 20 cycles with Phusion, which was used together with a constant-region primer and the adapter on the V primers. In vitro transcription served to amplify the mRNA that had been isolated. TCRdb fed the reads into MiXCR, producing one record per CDR3 protein. The table includes about 17,000 distinct CDR3 sequences, roughly 70% detected once. Between the trimmed V and J ends, which lost 3 bases and 8 bases, there was a span of 14 bases. Germline values: CDR1 LGHDT, CDR2 YNNKEL (reference sequence). The CDR3 totals 14 residues.

The sequence was collected from a human donor with advanced metastatic prostate, ovarian, gallbladder or colorectal cancer (not recorded which). This table probably holds off-target reads from a library built for another chain. This sequence joins TRBV3-1 and TRBJ2-1; a possible D gene is TRBD2 (5 bases). Here the CDR3 DNA reads TGTGCCAGCAGCCAGGCGAGGACTGTCGATGAGCAGTTCTTC. This sequence encodes CASSQARTVDEQFF.